One and the same sample provided the 18 T cell receptor beta chains below, sequenced in a study of CD8 T cells in ankylosing spondylitis. Points from the study as a whole: It appeared that ankylosing spondylitis blood was characterized by a TCR beta motif of under ten highly homologous variants.

No cognate antigen is known for these TCRs. TCRdb re-derived calls from the 5' RACE reads in MiXCR, one entry per CDR3 protein. The sample has hundreds of thousands of distinct CDR3 sequences; about 11% are singletons. Material for sequencing was blood, either unsorted or a sorted T cell fraction (not recorded which). These receptors originate from a male donor with ankylosing spondylitis.

This clonotype came up a few times. V gene TRBV4-2 combines with J gene TRBJ1-2; D gene unclear. The CDR3 is 15 residues long. V was shortened by 4 bases and J by 8 bases, with 20 bases between the two germline ends. From germline, CDR1 is LGHNA and CDR2 YNFKEQ. The CDR3 protein is CASSRGQPAVEGYTF. CDR3 bases: TGTGCCAGCAGCCGAGGGCAGCCTGCCGTAGAGGGCTACACCTTC.

This clonotype was detected a few times. V gene TRBV7-6 combines with J gene TRBJ2-3; a possible D gene is TRBD2 (6 bases). This CDR3 is 15 amino acids long. Germline V gene sequence: CDR1 SGHVS, CDR2 FNYEAQ. The V end was cut by 0 bases, the J end by 6 bases, with 13 bases between. As DNA, the CDR3 is TGTGCCAGCAGCTTAGCTGGCCGGGGGTGGGATACGCAGTATTTT. The encoded protein is CASSLAGRGWDTQYF.

This sequence joins TRBV20-1 and TRBJ2-3; 7 bases align to TRBD2. Germline V gene sequence: CDR1 DFQATT, CDR2 SNEGSKA (reference sequence). The junction had 5 bases not matched to a gene; V was cut back by 3 bases and J by 2 bases. The CDR3 covers 14 residues. CDR3 protein: CSASPSGYTDTQYF. In DNA, the CDR3 is TGCAGTGCTAGCCCTAGCGGATACACAGATACGCAGTATTTT.

The chain uses TRBV5-1 and TRBJ1-1, with D possibly being TRBD1 (5 bases). The CDR3 is 15 amino acids. Trimming took off 0 bases at V and 4 bases at J, with 13 bases between the two ends. Germline V gives CDR1 SGHRS, CDR2 YFSETQ. The CDR3 region is CASSLVSGQATEAFF. The CDR3 DNA reads as TGCGCCAGCAGCTTGGTCTCAGGACAAGCCACTGAAGCTTTCTTT.

The chain couples TRBV11-2 to TRBJ2-5; tentatively, D is TRBD2 (5 bases). This CDR3 is 13 amino acids long. V was clipped by 5 bases and J by 4 bases, with 11 bases between them. CDR1 SGHAT and CDR2 FQNNGV come from the germline V gene. Here the CDR3 DNA reads TGTGCCAGCAGCACACTAGGCATAGAGACCCAGTACTTC. It translates to CASSTLGIETQYF.

This chain joins TRBV20-1 and TRBJ2-7, with 7 bases identical to TRBD2. Looked up from germline, CDR1 is DFQATT and CDR2 is SNEGSKA (reference sequence). The CDR3 consists of 15 residues. J gave up 0 bases and V 3 bases, and 8 bases lay outside the gene matches. The CDR3 DNA sequence: TGCAGTGCTAGGCACCGGGACTACTTCTCCTACGAGCAGTACTTC. The encoded protein is CSARHRDYFSYEQYF.

This chain links TRBV27 with TRBJ2-5; D possibly corresponds to TRBD1 (6 bases). The CDR3 is made up of 16 amino acids. The germline gives CDR1 MNHEY, CDR2 SMNVEV (reference sequence). The V gene lost 5 bases and the J gene lost 0 bases, with 16 bases spanning the gap. This CDR3 reads CASSSYGTLYQETQYF. CDR3 DNA sequence: TGTGCCAGCAGTAGTTATGGGACACTGTACCAAGAGACCCAGTACTTC.

The chain joins TRBV7-9 to TRBJ2-6, with D perhaps TRBD1 (5 bases). V lost 8 bases and J 0 bases, leaving 14 bases between the germline ends. CDR1 is SEHNR and CDR2 is FQNEAQ in the germline V gene (reference sequence). The CDR3 contains 16 residues. CDR3 loop: CASRPLTVSGANVLTF. As DNA, the CDR3 is TGTGCCAGCCGGCCCCTGACAGTCTCTGGGGCCAACGTCCTGACTTTC.

Many counts were recorded for this clonotype. This rearrangement joins TRBV19 to TRBJ1-5, with D maybe TRBD1 (5 bases). This CDR3 is built from 13 residues. V lost 5 bases to trimming and J lost 2 bases, with 7 bases between them. From germline, CDR1 is LNHDA and CDR2 SQIVND (reference sequence). CDR3 coding DNA: TGTGCCAGTAGTGAGGGGCGCAATCAGCCCCAGCATTTT. It yields the protein CASSEGRNQPQHF. Full variable domain (missing parts from reference TRBV19 and TRBJ1-5): DGGITQSPKYLFRKEGQNVTLSCEQNLNHDAMYWYRQDPGQGLRLIYYSQIVNDFQKGDIAEGYSVSREKKESFPLTVTSAQKNPTAFYLCASSEGRNQPQHFGDGTRLSIL.

In its sample, this clonotype was seen a few times. V usage is TRBV7-2 and J usage is TRBJ2-1; TRBD2 matches 10 bases. This CDR3 has 15 residues. Trimming at V came to 1 base and at J to 10 bases, leaving 7 bases not matched to a gene. Germline V gene sequence: CDR1 SGHTA, CDR2 FQGNSA. The CDR3 nucleotides are TGTGCCAGCAGCTTAGAACTAGCGGGGTTCGGGGAGCAGTTCTTC. Translated: CASSLELAGFGEQFF.

This chain's CDR3 is CASSFLTVSYNEQFF. The CDR3, as DNA: TGCGCCAGCAGCTTCCTGACAGTCTCCTACAATGAGCAGTTCTTC. V is TRBV5-1 and J is TRBJ2-1, with a possible D match to TRBD1 (5 bases). Germline V gene lookup returns CDR1 SGHRS and CDR2 YFSETQ. The CDR3 has 15 residues. The ends were cut back, 2 bases at V and 0 bases at J, with 9 bases in the middle.

This clonotype was picked up many times. The gene calls are TRBV20-1 and TRBJ2-1; D is unresolved. The CDR3 extends over 13 amino acids. With 3 bases removed from V and 3 bases from J, the gap between germline ends came to 9 bases. CDR1 and CDR2 (germline): DFQATT, SNEGSKA (reference sequence). The CDR3 coding sequence is TGCAGTGCTAGTGTACAGCTCTACAATGAGCAGTTCTTC. Translation gives CSASVQLYNEQFF.

Concerning this clonotype: Germline is not matched at one junction end, which may reflect a read error. V usage is TRBV4-1 and J usage is TRBJ2-7, with a possible D match to TRBD2 (6 bases). Germline CDR1 is MGHRA and CDR2 is YSYEKL. CDR3 length equals 15 residues. The CDR3 sequence: CASTQTTRGYYEQYF. The CDR3 DNA reads as TGCGCCAGCACCCAAACGACTAGAGGGTACTACGAGCAGTACTTC.

This clonotype occurred many times. The V and J genes are TRBV7-2 and TRBJ1-4; D is possibly TRBD1 (6 bases). Germline V CDR1 and CDR2: SGHTA, FQGNSA. Deletions cut 4 bases from V and 2 bases from J, with 20 bases between. The CDR3 sequence is 18 residues long. CDR3: CASSYRSGVGATNEKLFF. CDR3 in DNA: TGTGCCAGCAGCTACCGCTCAGGGGTGGGAGCGACTAATGAAAAACTGTTTTTT.

This rearrangement joins TRBV7-2 to TRBJ1-2; no firm D call. The CDR3 totals 15 residues. V lost 11 bases to trimming and J lost 1 base, with 20 bases between them. From germline, CDR1 is SGHTA and CDR2 FQGNSA. In DNA, the CDR3 is TGTGCCTACCAAATGGGGTGGCGAAATAACTATGGCTACACCTTC. This translates into CAYQMGWRNNYGYTF. Variable domain in full (rest from reference TRBV7-2 and TRBJ1-2): GAGVSQSPSNKVTEKGKDVELRCDPISGHTALYWYRQSLGQGLEFLIYFQGNSAPDKSGLPSDRFSAERTGGSVSTLTIQRTQQEDSAVYLCAYQMGWRNNYGYTFGSGTRLTVV.

This clonotype was counted ten times or more. The V call is TRBV29-1, the J call TRBJ1-3; no clear D. V dropped 7 bases and J dropped 5 bases, with 12 bases sitting between them. This CDR3 region has 12 residues. Germline CDR1 reads SQVTM; CDR2 reads ANQGSEA. CDR3 sequence reads: CSGADGRNTIYF. The CDR3 nucleotides read TGCAGCGGAGCCGACGGACGAAACACCATATATTTT.

V is TRBV7-2 and J is TRBJ1-5; no definite D call. The ends were cut back, 1 base at V and 0 bases at J, with 10 bases in the middle. The CDR3 is made up of 16 amino acids. The germline V gene encodes CDR1 SGHTA and CDR2 FQGNSA. CDR3 loop: CASSLGAGASNQPQHF. CDR3 bases: TGTGCCAGCAGCTTAGGGGCCGGTGCTAGCAATCAGCCCCAGCATTTT.

This rearrangement joins TRBV7-2 to TRBJ2-3, with a weak D call TRBD2 (6 bases). The germline V gene encodes CDR1 SGHTA and CDR2 FQGNSA. This CDR3 has 12 residues. The V end lost 5 bases, the J end lost 7 bases, and 10 bases lay between the germline ends. The CDR3 here is CASSPGDYTQYF. The CDR3 DNA reads TGTGCCAGCAGCCCGGGAGACTATACGCAGTATTTT.